This T cell receptor beta chain was identified in a study of molecular identifiers for immune sequencing clone quantification. Study outcomes and limitations: Barcode sharing among identical TCR molecules could make large clones appear smaller.

Germline V gene data show CDR1 as SGHTA and CDR2 as FQGNSA. The CDR3 has 15 residues. V lost 5 bases to trimming and J lost 1 base, with 14 bases between them. This clonotype showed up many times. Its target is not known. Methods described previously were used for bulk TCR libraries, and listed TCR primers were applied. MiXCR, run by TCRdb on the PCR reads, gives a single entry per CDR3 protein. The table has around 470,000 distinct CDR3 sequences, around 23% seen once. Libraries of naive CD8 T cells were made from around 20,000 to 1,000,000 sorted cells. They used 10%, 30% or 50% RNA. A CD8+CD4-CCR7+CD45RA+ gate was used to sort naive CD8 T cells.

The sequenced sample consisted of naive CD8+ T cells from blood, with Jurkat cell RNA spiked in. Stated subset: FACS-sorted CD8+CD4-CCR7+CD45RA+ naive T cells. This TCR was sampled from a human donor in good health. Some libraries in this study had Jurkat cell RNA spiked in. The V call is TRBV7-2, the J call TRBJ1-1; D is possibly TRBD1 (5 bases). CDR3 nucleotides: TGTGCCAGCAGCCCTAGACGGACATGGAACACTGAAGCTTTCTTT. Translation: CASSPRRTWNTEAFF.